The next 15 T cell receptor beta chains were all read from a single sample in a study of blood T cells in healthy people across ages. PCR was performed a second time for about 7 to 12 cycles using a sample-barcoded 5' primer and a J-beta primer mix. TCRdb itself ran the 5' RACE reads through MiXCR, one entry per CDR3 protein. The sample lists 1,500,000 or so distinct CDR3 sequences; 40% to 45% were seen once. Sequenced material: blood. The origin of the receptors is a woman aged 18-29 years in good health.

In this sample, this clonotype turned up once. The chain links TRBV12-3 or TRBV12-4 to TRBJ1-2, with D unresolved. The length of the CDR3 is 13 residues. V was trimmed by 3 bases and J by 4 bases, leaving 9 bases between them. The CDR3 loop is CASSFGWSYGYTF. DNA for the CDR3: TGTGCCAGCAGTTTTGGCTGGTCCTATGGCTACACCTTC.

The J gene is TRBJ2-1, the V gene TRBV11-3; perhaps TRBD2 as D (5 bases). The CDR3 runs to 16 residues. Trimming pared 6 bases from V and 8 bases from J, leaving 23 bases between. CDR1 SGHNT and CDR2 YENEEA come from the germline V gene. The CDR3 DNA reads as TGTGCCAGCAGTGAAAAAGGGAGTCTTCCACGGGATGAGCAGTTCTTC. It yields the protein CASSEKGSLPRDEQFF.

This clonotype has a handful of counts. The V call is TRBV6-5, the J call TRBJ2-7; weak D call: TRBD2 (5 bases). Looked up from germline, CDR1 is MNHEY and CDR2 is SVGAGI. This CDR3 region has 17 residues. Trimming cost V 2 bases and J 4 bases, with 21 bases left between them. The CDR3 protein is CASSYAGGLGVSYEQYF. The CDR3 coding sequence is TGTGCCAGCAGTTACGCGGGCGGCTTGGGTGTGAGTTACGAGCAGTACTTC.

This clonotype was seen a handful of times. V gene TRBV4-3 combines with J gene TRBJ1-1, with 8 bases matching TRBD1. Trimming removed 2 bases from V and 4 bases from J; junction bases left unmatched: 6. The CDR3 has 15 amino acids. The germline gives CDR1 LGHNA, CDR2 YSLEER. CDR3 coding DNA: TGCGCCAGCAGCCAAAACACAGGGGGTGGCACTGAAGCTTTCTTT. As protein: CASSQNTGGGTEAFF.

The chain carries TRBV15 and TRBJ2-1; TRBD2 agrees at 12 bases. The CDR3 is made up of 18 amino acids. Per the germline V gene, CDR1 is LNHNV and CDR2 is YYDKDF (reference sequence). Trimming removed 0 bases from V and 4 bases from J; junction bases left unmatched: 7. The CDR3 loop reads CATSRDTSSGRVYNEQFF. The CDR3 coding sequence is TGTGCCACCAGCAGAGACACGTCTAGCGGGAGGGTATACAATGAGCAGTTCTTC.

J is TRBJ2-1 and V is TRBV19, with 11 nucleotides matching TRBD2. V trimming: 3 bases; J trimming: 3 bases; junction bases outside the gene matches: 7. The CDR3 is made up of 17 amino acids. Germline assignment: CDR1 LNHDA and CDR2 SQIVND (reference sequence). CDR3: CASSIGLAGGYYNEQFF. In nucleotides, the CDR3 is TGTGCCAGTAGTATTGGGCTAGCGGGAGGTTACTACAATGAGCAGTTCTTC.

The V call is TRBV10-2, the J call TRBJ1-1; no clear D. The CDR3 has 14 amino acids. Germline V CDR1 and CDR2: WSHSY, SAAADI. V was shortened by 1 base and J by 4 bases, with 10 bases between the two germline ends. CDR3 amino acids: CASSEWGGSTEAFF. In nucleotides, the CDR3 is TGCGCCAGCAGTGAGTGGGGAGGGAGCACTGAAGCTTTCTTT.

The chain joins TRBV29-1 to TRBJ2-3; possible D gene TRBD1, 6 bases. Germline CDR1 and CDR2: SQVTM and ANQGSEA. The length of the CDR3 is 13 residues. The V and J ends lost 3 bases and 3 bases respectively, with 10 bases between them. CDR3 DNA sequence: TGCAGCGTTGAGGCCAGGGGAACAGATACGCAGTATTTT. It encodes CSVEARGTDTQYF.

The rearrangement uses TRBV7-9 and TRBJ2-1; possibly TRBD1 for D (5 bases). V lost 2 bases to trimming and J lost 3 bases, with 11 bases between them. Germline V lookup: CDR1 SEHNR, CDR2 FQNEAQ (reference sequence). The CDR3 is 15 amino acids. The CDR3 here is CASSLRQRDYNEQFF. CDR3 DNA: TGTGCCAGCAGCTTAAGACAGCGAGACTACAATGAGCAGTTCTTC.

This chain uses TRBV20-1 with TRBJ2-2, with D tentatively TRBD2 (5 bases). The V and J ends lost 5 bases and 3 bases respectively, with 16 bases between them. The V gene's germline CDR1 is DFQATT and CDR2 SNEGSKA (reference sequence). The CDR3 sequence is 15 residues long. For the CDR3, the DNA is TGCAGTGCTGTAGCTAGAGGGTCCTACACCGGGGAGCTGTTTTTT. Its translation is CSAVARGSYTGELFF.

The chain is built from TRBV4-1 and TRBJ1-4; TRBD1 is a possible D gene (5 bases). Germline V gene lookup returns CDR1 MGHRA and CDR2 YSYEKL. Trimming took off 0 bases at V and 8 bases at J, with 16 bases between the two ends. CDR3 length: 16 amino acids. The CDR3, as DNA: TGCGCCAGCAGCCAAGATTCTTCGGCGGGGCGAGAAAAACTGTTTTTT. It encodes CASSQDSSAGREKLFF.

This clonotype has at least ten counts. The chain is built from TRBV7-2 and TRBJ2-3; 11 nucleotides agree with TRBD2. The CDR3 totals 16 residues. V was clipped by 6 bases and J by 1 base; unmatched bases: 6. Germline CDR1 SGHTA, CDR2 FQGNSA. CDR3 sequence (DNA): TGTGCCAGCAGTCATAGCGGGAGGGCCGGCACAGATACGCAGTATTTT. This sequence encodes CASSHSGRAGTDTQYF.

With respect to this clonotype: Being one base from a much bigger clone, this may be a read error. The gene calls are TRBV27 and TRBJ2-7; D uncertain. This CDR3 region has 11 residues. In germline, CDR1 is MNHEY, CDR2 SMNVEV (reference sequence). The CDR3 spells CASGNSCEQYF. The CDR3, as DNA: TGTGCCAGCGGAAACTCCTGCGAGCAGTACTTC.

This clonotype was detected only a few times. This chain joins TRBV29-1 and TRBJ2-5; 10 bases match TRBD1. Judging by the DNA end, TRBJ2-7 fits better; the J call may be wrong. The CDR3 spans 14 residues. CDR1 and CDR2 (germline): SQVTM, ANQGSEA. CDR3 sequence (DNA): TGCAGCGTTGCCGGCGGGACAGGGGTCCGCGAGCAGTACTTC. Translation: CSVAGGTGVREQYF.

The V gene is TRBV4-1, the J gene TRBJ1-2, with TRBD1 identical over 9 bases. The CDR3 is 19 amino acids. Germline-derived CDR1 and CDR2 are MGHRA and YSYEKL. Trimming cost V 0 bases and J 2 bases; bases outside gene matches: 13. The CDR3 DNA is TGCGCCAGCAGCCAAGATTCAGGAGGGACAGGGAGGAGGAACTATGGCTACACCTTC. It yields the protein CASSQDSGGTGRRNYGYTF.